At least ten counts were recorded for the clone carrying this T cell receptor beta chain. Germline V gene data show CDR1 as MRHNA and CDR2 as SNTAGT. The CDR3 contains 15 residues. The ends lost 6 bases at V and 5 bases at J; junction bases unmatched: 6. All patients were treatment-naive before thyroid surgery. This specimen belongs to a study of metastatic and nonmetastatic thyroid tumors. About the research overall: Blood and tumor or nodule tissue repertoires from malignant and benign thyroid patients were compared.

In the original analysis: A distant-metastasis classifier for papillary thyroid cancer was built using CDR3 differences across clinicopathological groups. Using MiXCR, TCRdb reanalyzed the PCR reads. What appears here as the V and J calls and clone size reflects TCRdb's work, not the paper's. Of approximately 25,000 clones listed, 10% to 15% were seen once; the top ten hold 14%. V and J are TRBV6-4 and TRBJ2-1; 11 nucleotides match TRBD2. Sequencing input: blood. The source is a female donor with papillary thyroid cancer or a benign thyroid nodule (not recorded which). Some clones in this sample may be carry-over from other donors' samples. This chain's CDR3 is CASSPGTSGNNEQFF. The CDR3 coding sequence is TGTGCCAGCAGCCCCGGGACTAGCGGAAACAATGAGCAGTTCTTC.